This TCR beta chain comes out of a study of T cell responses to AZD1222 COVID-19 vaccine (dated by TCRdb to the early 2020s). Broadly, across the study: AZD1222 recipients whose second dose came at about 4 weeks and those whose second dose came at about 12 weeks were combined into one group, since spike-specific TCR depth and breadth did not differ between the two schedules. Trial participants were enrolled by age into subgroups of 18-55, 56-69 and 70-plus years, and about 150, 27 and 61 TCR-sequenced participants, respectively, were included in these subgroups. A total of 233 trial participants underwent TCR sequencing, of whom 200 to 220 received two doses of AZD1222 and about 26 received two doses of the MenACWY control vaccine. Study-wide conclusions, independent of this receptor: Because no day 14 peak-response samples were available, the repertoires could be characterized only after the peak T cell response. Epitopes outside the regions mutated in the B.1.351 and B.1.1.7 variants were reportedly recognized by nearly half of the unique spike-specific TCRs. Participants were mostly white British, with more females than males. The authors suggested clonal diversity may have been underestimated. After two AZD1222 doses, spike-specific TCR breadth and depth were significantly higher than at day 0 and than in MenACWY recipients. The 56-69-year group was small, and its depth increase did not reach significance, likely because of low power. The vaccine-associated CD4 TCRs covered the entire spike protein, and the dominant responses fell in regions 160-218 and 743-854. Only a handful of AZD1222 recipients were SARS-CoV-2 seropositive at baseline, limiting conclusions about previously exposed vaccinees.

The CDR3 regions of human TCRbeta chains were subjected to immunosequencing. The study's own analysis went as follows. Repertoire TCRs were checked for matches against a reference library of SARS-CoV-2-specific TCRs that had been generated using the MIRA antigen-specificity platform. Breadth was defined as the fraction of unique TCRs that were SARS-CoV-2-associated. Depth was defined as the fraction of total T cells that were SARS-CoV-2-associated. Using the MIRA data, each spike-specific TCR was mapped to the spike region that the TCR reacts to and placed in a CD4 or CD8 class. Log10-transformed breadth and depth values were compared by one-way ANOVA with Sidak's multiple comparisons tests. This immuneACCESS table, as held by TCRdb, lists in-frame sequences with V and J called but not all clones. Of the missing ones, under half trace to an unresolved V gene in checked studies; the others have no known cause. V and J calls and clone size follow that table, whereas D and trimming were derived from the DNA. The sample records more than 100,000 clones, over 75% of which are singletons. The ten largest clones represent approximately 1.2% of the sample.

The time point label on this specimen signifies: baseline before first vaccination. The vaccinee samples were drawn from two UK trials, COV001 and COV002, one of which was a single-blind randomized controlled phase 2/3 trial testing AZD1222 (ChAdOx1 nCoV-19) in healthy adults. Trial participant PBMC samples were collected at day 0 and day 28 after the second dose for TCRbeta chain sequencing. About this clone itself: Its target antigen remains unknown. Within one base of it there is no much larger clone, and no base qualities were kept.

V is pared back by 5 bases and J by 1 base, with 8 bases lying between the germline termini. The germline V gene encodes CDR1 SNHLY and CDR2 FYNNEI. Spanning cysteine to phenylalanine, the CDR3 consists of 13 amino acids. Only CDR3 DNA remains: 39 bases, in frame from the first base. The sequence derives from an adult in good health. The chain couples TRBV2 to TRBJ1-1; a tentative D match to TRBD1 spans 5 bases. The material was peripheral blood, obtained on day 0 of AZD1222 vaccination. The DNA sequence is TGTGCCAGCAGTCCGCAGGGGAACACTGAAGCTTTCTTT. This is translated as CASSPQGNTEAFF.